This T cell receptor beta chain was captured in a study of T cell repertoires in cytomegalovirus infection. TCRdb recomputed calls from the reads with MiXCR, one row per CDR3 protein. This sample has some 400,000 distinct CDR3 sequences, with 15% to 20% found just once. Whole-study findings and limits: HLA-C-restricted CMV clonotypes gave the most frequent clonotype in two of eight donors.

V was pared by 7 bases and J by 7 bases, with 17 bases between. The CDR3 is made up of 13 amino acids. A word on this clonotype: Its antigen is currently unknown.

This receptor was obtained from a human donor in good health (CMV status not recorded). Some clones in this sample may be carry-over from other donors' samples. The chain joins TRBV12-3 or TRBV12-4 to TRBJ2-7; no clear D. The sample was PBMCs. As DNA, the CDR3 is TGTGCCAGCACCTGGGGAAGGCAAGGTGAGCAGTACTTC. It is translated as CASTWGRQGEQYF.